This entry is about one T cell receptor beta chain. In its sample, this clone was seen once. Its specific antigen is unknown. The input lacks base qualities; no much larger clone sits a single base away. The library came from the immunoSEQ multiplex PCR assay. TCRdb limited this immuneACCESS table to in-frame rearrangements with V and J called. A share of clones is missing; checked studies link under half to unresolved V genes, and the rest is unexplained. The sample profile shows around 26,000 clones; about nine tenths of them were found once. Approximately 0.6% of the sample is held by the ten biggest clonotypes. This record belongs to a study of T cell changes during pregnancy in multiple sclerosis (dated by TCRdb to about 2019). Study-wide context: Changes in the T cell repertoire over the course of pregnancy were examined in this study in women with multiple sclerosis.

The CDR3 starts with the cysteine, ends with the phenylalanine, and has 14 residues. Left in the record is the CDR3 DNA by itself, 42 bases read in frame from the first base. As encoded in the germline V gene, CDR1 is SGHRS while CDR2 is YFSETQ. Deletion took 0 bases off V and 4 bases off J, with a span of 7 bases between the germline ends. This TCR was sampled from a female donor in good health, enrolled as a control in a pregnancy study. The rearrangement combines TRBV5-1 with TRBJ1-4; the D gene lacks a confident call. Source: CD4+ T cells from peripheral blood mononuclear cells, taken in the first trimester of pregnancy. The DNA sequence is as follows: TGCGCCAGCAGCTTGGGCCCAGGTAATGAAAAACTGTTTTTT. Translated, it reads CASSLGPGNEKLFF. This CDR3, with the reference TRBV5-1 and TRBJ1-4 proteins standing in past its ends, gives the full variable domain KAGVTQTPRYLIKTRGQQVTLSCSPISGHRSVSWYQQTPGQGLQFLFEYFSETQRNKGNFPGRFSGRQFSNSRSEMNVSTLELGDSALYLCASSLGPGNEKLFFGSGTQLSVL.